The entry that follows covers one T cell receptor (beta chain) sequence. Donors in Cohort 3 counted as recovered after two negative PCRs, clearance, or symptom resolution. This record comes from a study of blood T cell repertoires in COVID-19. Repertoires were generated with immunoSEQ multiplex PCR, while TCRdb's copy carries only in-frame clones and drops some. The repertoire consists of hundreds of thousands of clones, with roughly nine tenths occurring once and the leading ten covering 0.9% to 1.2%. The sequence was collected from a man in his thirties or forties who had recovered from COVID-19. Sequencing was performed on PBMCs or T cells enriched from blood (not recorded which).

CDR3 nucleotides: TGTGCCAGCAGCTTAGCCGGAGCGGGAGGGCCTTGGAATGAGCAGTTCTTC. Its protein is CASSLAGAGGPWNEQFF. The rearrangement joins TRBV7-6 to TRBJ2-1; TRBD2 matches at 10 bases. Per the germline V gene, CDR1 is SGHVS and CDR2 is FNYEAQ. The V and J ends lost 0 bases and 7 bases, in that order; junction bases with no gene match: 9. CDR3 length: 17 amino acids.